One sample yielded the 29 T cell receptor beta chains listed below, sequenced in a study of T cell changes during pregnancy in multiple sclerosis. Repertoires were generated with immunoSEQ multiplex PCR, while TCRdb's copy carries only in-frame clones and drops some. The table records 55,000 to 70,000 clones, roughly nine tenths of them present only once. The sequencing used peripheral blood, collected in the first trimester of pregnancy. These receptors all stem from a female donor with multiple sclerosis, enrolled in a pregnancy study.

The chain couples TRBV18 to TRBJ1-1; 8 nucleotides align to TRBD1. Trimming took 2 bases from V and 5 from J; bases not matched to a gene: 10. The CDR3 has 16 amino acids. Germline V gene sequence: CDR1 KGHSH, CDR2 LQKENI. The CDR3 spells CASSPGTGRERTEAFF. Here the CDR3 DNA reads TGTGCCAGCTCACCAGGGACAGGAAGGGAGAGAACTGAAGCTTTCTTT. Together with reference TRBV18 and TRBJ1-1, the CDR3 gives the full variable domain: NAGVMQNPRHLVRRRGQEARLRCSPMKGHSHVYWYRQLPEEGLKFMVYLQKENIIDESGMPKERFSAEFPKEGPSILRIQQVVRGDSAAYFCASSPGTGRERTEAFFGQGTRLTVV.

The chain couples TRBV7-9 to TRBJ2-1; weak D call: TRBD2 (6 bases). Trimming left V 5 bases short and J 0 bases short, with 11 bases between. The CDR3 runs 15 residues. Germline V gene lookup returns CDR1 SEHNR and CDR2 FQNEAQ (reference sequence). The CDR3 DNA reads TGTGCCAGCAGCGGTCTAGCGAGCTCCTACAATGAGCAGTTCTTC. Its protein is CASSGLASSYNEQFF.

The V gene is TRBV5-1, the J gene TRBJ2-7; 7 bases line up with TRBD1. CDR1 is SGHRS, CDR2 YFSETQ, per germline. The CDR3 length is 15 residues. V lost 5 bases, J lost 0 bases, and 8 bases stayed unmatched. The CDR3 bases are TGCGCCAGCAGGATACAGGGGCCAAGCTCCTACGAGCAGTACTTC. Translated: CASRIQGPSSYEQYF.

The chain combines TRBV29-1 with TRBJ1-4; D not resolved. This CDR3 spans 10 amino acids. The germline CDR1 and CDR2 sequences are SQVTM and ANQGSEA. V dropped 6 bases and J dropped 4 bases, with 3 bases sitting between them. CDR3 sequence reads: CSVFNEKLFF. The CDR3 coding sequence is TGCAGCGTCTTTAATGAAAAACTGTTTTTT. Looking up the rest from reference TRBV29-1 and TRBJ1-4 gives the full variable domain: SAVISQKPSRDICQRGTSLTIQCQVDSQVTMMFWYRQQPGQSLTLIATANQGSEATYESGFVIDKFPISRPNLTFSTLTVSNMSPEDSSIYLCSVFNEKLFFGSGTQLSVL.

CDR3 residues: CASSIVPGQGTSEQYF. The CDR3 region has the DNA TGTGCCAGTAGTATAGTCCCCGGACAGGGGACATCCGAGCAGTACTTC. The chain uses TRBV19 and TRBJ2-7; 9 bases match TRBD1. Germline CDR1 and CDR2: LNHDA and SQIVND (reference sequence). This CDR3 contains 16 residues. The trim removed 1 base at V and 6 bases at J, leaving 10 bases unmatched. The whole variable domain, remainder taken from reference TRBV19 and TRBJ2-7, is DGGITQSPKYLFRKEGQNVTLSCEQNLNHDAMYWYRQDPGQGLRLIYYSQIVNDFQKGDIAEGYSVSREKKESFPLTVTSAQKNPTAFYLCASSIVPGQGTSEQYFGPGTRLTVT.

This rearrangement joins TRBV5-4 to TRBJ1-1; 8 nucleotides match TRBD1. The junction had 12 bases not matched to a gene; V was cut back by 2 bases and J by 6 bases. The CDR3 covers 16 residues. Germline V gene sequence: CDR1 SGHNT, CDR2 YYREEE (reference sequence). The CDR3 nucleotides read TGTGCCAGCAGCTTACCGACAGGGGTAAGGGTCCCTGAAGCTTTCTTT. Encoded protein: CASSLPTGVRVPEAFF. The entire variable domain, with the rest obtained from reference TRBV5-4 and TRBJ1-1, is as follows: ETGVTQSPTHLIKTRGQQVTLRCSSQSGHNTVSWYQQALGQGPQFIFQYYREEENGRGNFPPRFSGLQFPNYSSELNVNALELDDSALYLCASSLPTGVRVPEAFFGQGTRLTVV.

The chain is built from TRBV5-1 and TRBJ2-7; TRBD2 is a possible D gene (6 bases). Germline V lookup: CDR1 SGHRS, CDR2 YFSETQ. The CDR3 totals 15 residues. Trimming removed 3 bases at V and 4 bases at J, with 17 bases between. The CDR3 loop is CASSSLSGSGYEQYF. The CDR3 coding sequence is TGCGCCAGCAGCTCCCTTTCCGGGAGTGGATACGAGCAGTACTTC.

J is TRBJ1-3 and V is TRBV30; D is possibly TRBD1 (5 bases). The length of the CDR3 is 15 residues. Germline CDR1 reads GTSNPN; CDR2 reads SVGIG (reference sequence). Trimming removed 0 bases at V and 1 base at J, with 10 bases between. The CDR3 region is CAWSVFGGSGNTIYF. The CDR3 nucleotides read TGTGCCTGGAGTGTATTCGGGGGGTCTGGAAACACCATATATTTT.

This clone occurred once. The V call is TRBV7-9, the J call TRBJ1-3; the D gene is possibly TRBD1 (6 bases). From germline, CDR1 is SEHNR and CDR2 FQNEAQ (reference sequence). CDR3 length: 18 amino acids. The germline V and J ends were trimmed by 3 bases and 0 bases, with 18 bases remaining between them. DNA for the CDR3: TGTGCCAGCAGCTTTAGGGGGACACTAACTCCCTCTGGAAACACCATATATTTT. The encoded protein is CASSFRGTLTPSGNTIYF.

This clone was detected only a few times. V and J are TRBV19 and TRBJ2-3, with 12 bases lining up with TRBD2. J lost 4 bases, V lost 7 bases, and 6 bases had no gene match. From germline, CDR1 is LNHDA and CDR2 SQIVND (reference sequence). The CDR3 is made up of 15 amino acids. The chain's CDR3 is CASTIGLAGSDTQYF. For the CDR3, the DNA is TGTGCCAGTACCATCGGACTAGCGGGATCAGATACGCAGTATTTT.

The rearrangement links TRBV14 to TRBJ2-7; 11 bases map to TRBD1. This CDR3 has 16 amino acids. Germline trimming cut 2 bases from V and 3 bases from J; bases unmatched to any gene: 6. Germline V gene data show CDR1 as SGHDN and CDR2 as FVKESK. CDR3 protein: CASSQYPGTGGYEQYF. The CDR3 region has the DNA TGTGCCAGCAGCCAATACCCCGGGACAGGGGGCTACGAGCAGTACTTC.

The chain combines TRBV6-1 with TRBJ1-2; 7 positions agree with TRBD1. CDR3 length: 13 residues. Germline-derived CDR1 and CDR2 are MNHNS and SASEGT. The V and J ends lost 9 bases and 5 bases, in that order; junction bases with no gene match: 9. As DNA, the CDR3 is TGTGCCAGTATGGACAGGACGATATATGGCTACACCTTC. The encoded protein is CASMDRTIYGYTF.

This rearrangement joins TRBV5-1 to TRBJ2-3; TRBD1 might be the D (6 bases). This CDR3 is built from 15 residues. Trimming cost V 0 bases and J 3 bases, with 11 bases left between them. In germline, CDR1 is SGHRS, CDR2 YFSETQ. The CDR3 spells CASSLATGWTDTQYF. CDR3 sequence (DNA): TGCGCCAGCAGCTTGGCCACAGGGTGGACAGATACGCAGTATTTT.

The V call is TRBV12-5, the J call TRBJ1-6; no clear D gene. V gave up 0 bases and J gave up 12 bases, with 12 bases separating them. Germline V gene lookup returns CDR1 LGHNT and CDR2 FRNRAP. The CDR3 covers 14 residues. As DNA, the CDR3 is TGTGCTAGTGGTTTGGTAGGTGGAGGAGAACCCCTCCACTTT. This sequence encodes CASGLVGGGEPLHF.

The chain has TRBV19 and TRBJ2-1, with 9 positions matching TRBD1. V trimming: 3 bases; J trimming: 3 bases; junction bases outside the gene matches: 0. CDR3 length equals 14 residues. Germline loops: CDR1 LNHDA, CDR2 SQIVND (reference sequence). CDR3 region: CASSMDRGYNEQFF. The CDR3 DNA is TGTGCCAGTAGTATGGACAGGGGCTACAATGAGCAGTTCTTC.

This chain connects TRBV7-9 to TRBJ2-5, with a possible D match to TRBD2 (6 bases). Trimming cost V 8 bases and J 5 bases, with 12 bases left between them. Germline CDR1 and CDR2: SEHNR and FQNEAQ (reference sequence). CDR3 length: 12 amino acids. CDR3 loop: CASRGIEETQYF. DNA of the CDR3: TGTGCCAGCCGGGGGATAGAGGAGACCCAGTACTTC.

The rearrangement uses TRBV4-1 and TRBJ2-3; TRBD1 agrees at 11 bases. Trimming at V came to 0 bases and at J to 4 bases, leaving 6 bases not matched to a gene. Germline CDR1 reads MGHRA; CDR2 reads YSYEKL. CDR3 size: 17 residues. In DNA, the CDR3 is TGCGCCAGCAGCCAAGATCCCCCGGGACAGGGGGCAGATACGCAGTATTTT. Translation gives CASSQDPPGQGADTQYF.

The genes are TRBV9 and TRBJ1-2; D might be TRBD1 (6 bases). The germline V gene encodes CDR1 SGDLS and CDR2 YYNGEE. V shed 4 bases and J shed 8 bases, with 21 bases lying between them. There are 15 residues in the CDR3. The chain's CDR3 is CASSRGRGTALGYTF. Here the CDR3 DNA reads TGTGCCAGCAGCAGGGGGAGAGGGACGGCGCTCGGCTACACCTTC.

The CDR3 here is CASSVAISTDTQYF. The DNA for the CDR3 is TGTGCCAGCAGCGTAGCTATTTCCACAGATACGCAGTATTTT. The chain joins TRBV9 to TRBJ2-3; D is undetermined. V lost 0 bases and J 2 bases, leaving 7 bases between the germline ends. This CDR3 has 14 residues. Germline lookup yields CDR1 SGDLS and CDR2 YYNGEE.

V usage is TRBV4-3 and J usage is TRBJ1-1; weak D call: TRBD1 (5 bases). The germline V gene has CDR1 LGHNA and CDR2 YSLEER. Trimming removed 5 bases from V and 0 bases from J, with 16 bases in between. CDR3 length equals 16 residues. In DNA form, the CDR3 reads TGCGCCAGCAGCATCTACGCGGGGGGGATGAACACTGAAGCTTTCTTT. Its translation is CASSIYAGGMNTEAFF.

In the case of this clone: The sample has other DNA sequences that encode this CDR3 too. V usage is TRBV9 and J usage is TRBJ2-7; 10 bases map to TRBD1. CDR3 length: 14 residues. J lost 4 bases, V lost 0 bases, and 1 base had no gene match. The germline gives CDR1 SGDLS, CDR2 YYNGEE. The CDR3 DNA follows: TGTGCCAGCAGCGTAGGACAGGGGGCTTACGAGCAGTACTTC. It specifies CASSVGQGAYEQYF.

The rearrangement links TRBV7-3 to TRBJ2-1, with D possibly being TRBD1 (5 bases). The CDR3 consists of 12 residues. Germline-derived CDR1 and CDR2 are SGHTA and FQGTGA. V was cut by 5 bases and J by 14 bases, with 16 bases left in between. CDR3 nucleotide sequence: TGTGCCAGCAGCAAATCAAGCAGGGCAGAGTTCTTC. Its protein is CASSKSSRAEFF.

Regarding this clone: A junction boundary mismatches the germline segment, possibly from a read error. This chain joins TRBV7-6 and TRBJ1-5; D gene unclear. Per germline, CDR1 SGHVS and CDR2 FNYEAQ. CDR3 length equals 15 residues. CDR3 sequence (DNA): TGTGCCAGCACCTTAAAGACTGATTCAAATCAGCCCCAGCATTTT. This codes for CASTLKTDSNQPQHF.

This rearrangement joins TRBV27 to TRBJ1-2, with a weak D call TRBD1 (5 bases). Per the germline V gene, CDR1 is MNHEY and CDR2 is SMNVEV (reference sequence). The CDR3 spans 14 residues. V dropped 5 bases and J dropped 4 bases, with 14 bases sitting between them. The CDR3 spells CASSPSGLGYGYTF. The CDR3 DNA follows: TGTGCCAGCAGTCCATCAGGGCTCGGCTATGGCTACACCTTC.

V and J are TRBV5-1 and TRBJ2-7; D perhaps matches TRBD1 (5 bases). The germline V gene encodes CDR1 SGHRS and CDR2 YFSETQ. V lost 0 bases to trimming and J lost 0 bases, with 13 bases between them. There are 16 residues in the CDR3. The CDR3 DNA reads TGCGCCAGCAGCTTGGTGGTCGGCAGGGACTCCTACGAGCAGTACTTC. This gives the protein CASSLVVGRDSYEQYF.

The chain uses TRBV2 and TRBJ1-5; D is possibly TRBD1 (6 bases). The V end lost 6 bases, the J end lost 2 bases, and 17 bases lay between the germline ends. This CDR3 has 16 amino acids. CDR1 is SNHLY and CDR2 is FYNNEI in the germline V gene. CDR3 residues: CASSTRTGGGNQPQHF. As DNA, the CDR3 is TGTGCCAGCAGCACCCGGACGGGGGGCGGCAATCAGCCCCAGCATTTT.

V and J are TRBV6-1 and TRBJ1-3; D remains ambiguous. The V and J ends lost 8 bases and 0 bases respectively, with 5 bases between them. The CDR3 has 12 residues. Germline loops: CDR1 MNHNS, CDR2 SASEGT. This CDR3 is CASRSSGNTIYF. Written as DNA, the CDR3 is TGTGCCAGCCGGAGCTCTGGAAACACCATATATTTT.

The gene calls are TRBV25-1 and TRBJ1-1; tentative D call: TRBD1 (6 bases). CDR3 size: 14 residues. The V end was cut by 4 bases, the J end by 7 bases, with 16 bases between. CDR1 and CDR2 from the germline V gene are MGHDK and SYGVNS. Here the CDR3 DNA reads TGTGCCAGCAGTGTCTCCAGGGGACGGGTTGAAGCTTTCTTT. The encoded protein is CASSVSRGRVEAFF.

The chain has TRBV7-2 and TRBJ2-5, with D unclear. This CDR3 comprises 13 residues. The V end was cut by 5 bases, the J end by 9 bases, with 16 bases between. Germline lookup yields CDR1 SGHTA and CDR2 FQGNSA. The CDR3 bases are TGTGCCAGCAGCCCGAGCGCCGATATCGCCCAGTACTTC. As protein: CASSPSADIAQYF.